Following are 11 T cell receptor beta chains from one sample sequenced in a study of technical replicates of blood from four donors. The data were produced by immunoSEQ multiplex PCR, yet TCRdb's version contains in-frame clones alone and is incomplete. This repertoire shows under 95,000 clones, roughly 94% found once; its top ten account for about 0.25%. Sequencing was done on a sample of T cells isolated from PBMCs. These receptor sequences come from a human donor in good health.

The chain carries TRBV12-2 and TRBJ2-7; no check of the table's D call, TRBD1, against the DNA was made. TRBV12-2 corresponds to a pseudogene. The CDR3 extends over 15 amino acids. This CDR3 is CASRLINTVSYEQYF. CDR3 in DNA: TGTGCAAGTCGCTTGATAAATACAGTGTCCTACGAGCAGTACTTC.

As for this clone: One junction end disagrees with the germline gene, perhaps due to a read error. V usage is TRBV19 and J usage is TRBJ1-1, with D unclear. The CDR3 loop spans 14 amino acids. Germline CDR1 and CDR2: LNHDA and SQIVND (reference sequence). CDR3 DNA sequence: TGTGCCAGTAGTATGGCAGGTACGAACGCTGAAGCTTTCTTT. This encodes CASSMAGTNAEAFF.

The V gene is TRBV2, the J gene TRBJ2-2; 10 nucleotides line up with TRBD2. This CDR3 comprises 19 residues. V shed 0 bases, J shed 3 bases, and the junction held 10 bases outside the gene matches. CDR1 is SNHLY, CDR2 FYNNEI, per germline. This CDR3 reads CASSEAREEAGGDTGELFF. Here the CDR3 DNA reads TGTGCCAGCAGTGAAGCGCGAGAGGAAGCGGGAGGGGACACCGGGGAGCTGTTTTTT.

The V and J genes are TRBV19 and TRBJ1-4; D uncertain. V dropped 6 bases and J dropped 2 bases, with 10 bases sitting between them. Germline lookup yields CDR1 LNHDA and CDR2 SQIVND (reference sequence). CDR3 size: 14 residues. CDR3 DNA: TGTGCCAGTAGGCCCCGGAGTACTAATGAAAAACTGTTTTTT. Protein product: CASRPRSTNEKLFF.

V and J are TRBV11-3 and TRBJ2-2; maybe TRBD2 (5 bases). In germline, CDR1 is SGHNT, CDR2 YENEEA. This CDR3 is built from 17 residues. V lost 5 bases and J lost 0, with 16 bases in between. The CDR3 protein is CASSHPPERPNTGELFF. The CDR3 DNA reads as TGTGCCAGCAGCCACCCCCCTGAGCGGCCGAACACCGGGGAGCTGTTTTTT.

V is TRBV11-1 and J is TRBJ2-1; 10 bases are shared with TRBD2. The ends lost 5 bases at V and 4 bases at J; junction bases unmatched: 8. From germline, CDR1 is SGHAT and CDR2 FQDESV (reference sequence). The CDR3 extends over 16 amino acids. The CDR3 spells CASSPRVAGGYNEQFF. The CDR3 nucleotides read TGTGCCAGCAGCCCACGCGTAGCGGGGGGTTACAATGAGCAGTTCTTC.

The chain has TRBV27 and TRBJ2-1; D might be TRBD1 (5 bases). CDR1 MNHEY and CDR2 SMNVEV come from the germline V gene (reference sequence). The CDR3 sequence is 15 residues long. V lost 1 base, J lost 9 bases, and 16 bases lay in between. CDR3 region: CASSLYSTSQGEQFF. The CDR3, as DNA: TGTGCCAGCAGTTTATATAGCACATCTCAGGGTGAGCAGTTCTTC.

This chain connects TRBV27 to TRBJ2-3; 14 bases fit TRBD2. The V gene end was trimmed by 3 bases and the J gene end by 8 bases; junction bases not matched to a gene: 13. Germline V CDR1 and CDR2: MNHEY, SMNVEV (reference sequence). The CDR3 length is 18 residues. Written as DNA, the CDR3 is TGTGCCAGCAGTTTCCCGACTAGCGGGGGGGCGGACCACATTACGCAGTATTTT. This gives the protein CASSFPTSGGADHITQYF.

The V call is TRBV21-1, the J call TRBJ1-1. TRBV21-1 is a recognized pseudogene. The CDR3 spans 15 residues. The CDR3 DNA reads as TGTGCCAGCAGCAGTAGGAAACTATCGGGTGCTGAAGCTTTCTTT. Translated, it gives CASSSRKLSGAEAFF.

V gene TRBV7-9 combines with J gene TRBJ2-2; the D gene is possibly TRBD1 (5 bases). There are 14 residues in the CDR3. Germline V lookup: CDR1 SEHNR, CDR2 FQNEAQ (reference sequence). Trimming took off 5 bases at V and 9 bases at J, with 16 bases between the two ends. CDR3 residues: CASSPDREIRELFF. CDR3 coding DNA: TGTGCCAGCAGCCCCGACAGAGAAATAAGGGAGCTGTTTTTT.

The chain uses TRBV6-4 and TRBJ2-1; D unclear. This CDR3 is built from 13 residues. The V end lost 3 bases, the J end lost 15 bases, and 18 bases lay between the germline ends. CDR1 and CDR2 from the germline V gene are MRHNA and SNTAGT. The CDR3 sequence: CASSEQSLGPRFF. In DNA form, the CDR3 reads TGTGCCAGCAGTGAGCAATCCCTGGGCCCTCGGTTCTTC.